A selection of T cell receptor beta chains follows, all from one sample in a study of OX40 agonist ivuxolimab in advanced cancers. TCRdb's copy holds only in-frame clones and misses some; the assay was immunoSEQ multiplex PCR. The repertoire holds roughly 74,000 clones, with 94% as singletons. The sequenced sample was CD4+ or CD8+ T cells sorted from blood, obtained in a trial of the OX40 agonist ivuxolimab. The receptors come from an adult with an advanced solid tumor such as melanoma, head and neck, liver or kidney cancer. Each CDR3 is given with its conserved first and last residue. D genes are given only for firm matches. Expanded clones get a size class; other rows say once, few or many, or leave the size out.

>TRBV19|17|TRBD1|.|TRBJ1-6
CASSAGTGGFYNSPLHF
TGTGCCAGTAGTGCCGGGACAGGGGGCTTCTATAATTCACCCCTCCACTTT
>TRBV29-1|13|.|.|TRBJ2-7
CSVELGSSYEQYF
TGCAGCGTTGAATTGGGCAGCTCCTACGAGCAGTACTTC
>TRBV7-9|16|TRBD1|.|TRBJ1-3
CASSRAPDRAGNTIYF
TGTGCCAGCAGCAGAGCACCAGACAGGGCTGGAAACACCATATATTTT
>TRBV6-6|14|.|.|TRBJ1-6
CASTSGSYNSPLHF
TGTGCCAGCACCTCGGGCTCCTATAATTCACCCCTCCACTTT
>TRBV7-8|16|.|.|TRBJ1-5
CASSPGTAYSNQPQHF
TGTGCCAGCAGCCCGGGGACGGCCTATAGCAATCAGCCCCAGCATTTT
>TRBV28|16|TRBD2|.|TRBJ2-3
CASSKKAGGPGDTQYF
TGTGCCAGCAGTAAGAAGGCGGGAGGGCCTGGAGATACGCAGTATTTT
>TRBV11-2|16|TRBD1|.|TRBJ2-6
CASSLGQGPGANVLTF
TGTGCCAGCAGCTTGGGACAGGGGCCTGGGGCCAACGTCCTGACTTTC
>TRBV7-8|15|TRBD1|.|TRBJ2-3
CASSLLGRGPDTQYF
TGTGCCAGCAGCTTATTGGGCAGGGGGCCAGATACGCAGTATTTT
>TRBV5-6|15|.|once|TRBJ2-7
CASSEDAKVSYEQYF
TGTGCCAGCAGCGAGGACGCTAAAGTCTCCTACGAGCAGTACTTC
>TRBV9|16|TRBD1|.|TRBJ1-1
CASSVAGQGGNTEAFF
TGTGCCAGCAGCGTAGCTGGACAGGGGGGGAACACTGAAGCTTTCTTT
>TRBV5-6|16|TRBD2|.|TRBJ2-5
CASSLTTGRSEETQYF
TGTGCCAGCAGCTTGACCACCGGGAGGTCGGAGGAGACCCAGTACTTC
>TRBV5-6|13|.|.|TRBJ2-7
CASSLVAQYEQYF
TGTGCCAGCAGCTTGGTGGCACAATACGAGCAGTACTTC
>TRBV9|14|TRBD1|.|TRBJ1-1
CASSAGQSSGQAFF
TGTGCCAGCAGCGCGGGACAGTCTAGTGGACAAGCTTTCTTT
>TRBV7-9|14|.|.|TRBJ2-1
CASSLDLLGDEQFF
TGTGCCAGCAGCTTAGATCTATTGGGGGATGAGCAGTTCTTC
>TRBV7-9|15|TRBD1|once|TRBJ2-1
CASTRGQGALDEQFF
TGTGCCAGCACCCGTGGACAGGGGGCCCTCGATGAGCAGTTCTTC
>TRBV4-3|18|.|.|TRBJ2-4
CASSQDPGVGAAKNIQYF
TGCGCCAGCAGCCAAGACCCTGGGGTGGGAGCAGCCAAAAACATTCAGTACTTC
>TRBV7-7|16|TRBD2|.|TRBJ2-1
CASSLGPSGSLNEQFF
TGTGCTAGCAGCTTAGGTCCTAGCGGGAGTTTGAATGAGCAGTTCTTC
>TRBV27|13|.|.|TRBJ2-7
CASTGVGSYEQYF
TGTGCCAGCACTGGAGTCGGGTCCTACGAGCAGTACTTC
>TRBV28|15|.|.|TRBJ1-4
CASSSRGVTLEKLFF
TGTGCCAGCAGTTCCCGAGGGGTAACCCTAGAAAAACTGTTTTTT
>TRBV4-3|17|.|.|TRBJ1-3
CASSLLDRDEIGNTIYF
TGCGCCAGCAGCCTTCTGGACCGGGACGAAATTGGAAACACCATATATTTT
>TRBV4-3|14|TRBD1|.|TRBJ1-2
CASSQRGQGGGYTF
TGCGCCAGCAGCCAGAGGGGACAGGGAGGCGGCTACACCTTC
>TRBV30|13|.|.|TRBJ1-5
CAWSVGGFQPQHF
TGTGCCTGGAGTGTAGGGGGGTTTCAGCCCCAGCATTTT
>TRBV7-3|14|TRBD2|.|TRBJ2-1
CASSLAGGDNEQFF
TGTGCCAGCAGCCTAGCGGGAGGTGACAATGAGCAGTTCTTC
>TRBV5-5|16|.|.|TRBJ1-5
CASSLAYRAGNQPQHF
TGTGCCAGCAGCTTGGCCTACAGGGCGGGCAATCAGCCCCAGCATTTT
>TRBV14|16|.|.|TRBJ2-3
CASSQGAGASTDTQYF
TGTGCCAGCAGCCAAGGGGCCGGGGCTAGCACAGATACGCAGTATTTT
>TRBV7-8|16|.|.|TRBJ2-1
CASSLFSWRADNEQFF
TGTGCCAGCAGCTTATTTTCTTGGCGGGCCGACAATGAGCAGTTCTTC
>TRBV13|16|TRBD2|.|TRBJ2-3
CASSFPSGGNTDTQYF
TGTGCCAGCAGCTTCCCTAGCGGGGGAAACACAGATACGCAGTATTTT
>TRBV5-6|15|.|.|TRBJ1-6
CASSRGQIYNSPLHF
TGTGCCAGCAGCCGAGGGCAGATCTATAATTCACCCCTCCACTTT
>TRBV6-5|14|.|.|TRBJ2-1
CASSYASTHNEQFF
TGTGCCAGCAGTTACGCCTCAACCCACAATGAGCAGTTCTTC
>TRBV27|11|.|.|TRBJ2-5
CASTDQETQYF
TGTGCCAGCACCGACCAAGAGACCCAGTACTTC
>TRBV4-2|18|TRBD2|.|TRBJ2-7
CASSQGTSGRARSYEQYF
TGTGCCAGCAGCCAAGGGACTAGCGGGAGGGCGCGGTCCTACGAGCAGTACTTC
>TRBV6-5|16|.|.|TRBJ1-1
CASSYSTGHWVAEAFF
TGTGCCAGCAGTTACTCGACGGGACACTGGGTGGCTGAAGCTTTCTTT
>TRBV5-6|15|.|.|TRBJ2-1
CASSLEATTDNEQFF
TGTGCCAGCAGCTTGGAAGCGACCACGGACAATGAGCAGTTCTTC
>TRBV9|16|TRBD1|few|TRBJ2-4
CASSPGQGISKNIQYF
TGTGCCAGCAGCCCGGGACAGGGTATTTCCAAAAACATTCAGTACTTC
>TRBV19|14|.|.|TRBJ2-7
CASTPGLGAYEQYF
TGTGCCAGTACCCCCGGCCTGGGAGCCTACGAGCAGTACTTC
>TRBV7-9|15|.|.|TRBJ1-4
CASSSAGATNEKLFF
TGTGCCAGCAGCTCCGCGGGCGCAACTAATGAAAAACTGTTTTTT
>TRBV29-1|15|TRBD1|once|TRBJ1-3
CSVAQTGVAGNTIYF
TGCAGCGTTGCTCAGACAGGGGTTGCTGGAAACACCATATATTTT
>TRBV13|15|TRBD2|.|TRBJ2-7
CASSRPTSGRSQQYF
TGTGCCAGCAGCCGACCGACTAGCGGGAGGTCGCAGCAGTACTTC
>TRBV4-3|15|TRBD1|.|TRBJ2-5
CASSQVRTGLETQYF
TGCGCCAGCAGCCAAGTTCGGACAGGGCTTGAGACCCAGTACTTC
>TRBV27|15|.|once|TRBJ2-7
CASSLSAADSYEQYF
TGTGCCAGCAGTTTAAGCGCGGCAGACTCCTACGAGCAGTACTTC
>TRBV6-5|13|TRBD2|.|TRBJ2-7
CASSSGTSGEQYF
TGTGCCAGCAGTTCCGGGACTAGCGGCGAGCAGTACTTC
>TRBV12-5|15|TRBD1|.|TRBJ1-2
CASGSPGGQGNGYTF
TGTGCTAGTGGCTCCCCCGGAGGACAGGGAAATGGCTACACCTTC
>TRBV19|15|TRBD2|once|TRBJ2-7
CASSIRTSGSYEQYF
TGTGCCAGTAGTATAAGGACTAGCGGGAGCTACGAGCAGTACTTC
>TRBV2|15|TRBD2|.|TRBJ2-7
CASSEVGGGRYEQYF
TGTGCCAGCAGTGAAGTCGGGGGGGGAAGGTACGAGCAGTACTTC
>TRBV27|11|.|.|TRBJ2-1
CASIGYNEQFF
TGTGCCAGCATCGGTTACAATGAGCAGTTCTTC